A single sample gave rise to the 15 T cell receptor beta chains below, sequenced in a study of blood T cell repertoires in COVID-19. Only in-frame clones appear in the TCRdb table, and some are missing; sequencing was by immunoSEQ multiplex PCR. The profile shows 100,000 to 150,000 clones, over 75% of them singletons. The source material was peripheral blood. These TCRs come from a woman aged 80 or older with acute or convalescent COVID-19.

This clone has a single count. This sequence joins TRBV28 and TRBJ1-1, with a tentative D call TRBD1 (6 bases). The germline V gene encodes CDR1 MDHEN and CDR2 SYDVKM. V was shortened by 6 bases and J by 6 bases, with 14 bases between the two germline ends. This CDR3 has 13 residues. The CDR3 DNA follows: TGTGCCAGCAGCCTAACAGGGCGCCCTGAAGCTTTCTTT. Protein sequence: CASSLTGRPEAFF.

The CDR3 loop is CASSLRGGHNEQFF. Written as DNA, the CDR3 is TGTGCCAGCAGTTTAAGAGGCGGCCACAATGAGCAGTTCTTC. The rearrangement uses TRBV27 and TRBJ2-1; D gene unclear. The CDR3 runs 14 residues. The germline gives CDR1 MNHEY, CDR2 SMNVEV (reference sequence). Between the trimmed V and J ends, which lost 2 bases and 5 bases, there was a span of 10 bases.

The chain employs TRBV7-8 and TRBJ2-7; 12 positions agree with TRBD2. The CDR3 is 16 residues long. The V gene end was trimmed by 1 base and the J gene end by 2 bases; junction bases not matched to a gene: 3. In germline, CDR1 is SGHVS, CDR2 FQNEAQ. The CDR3, as DNA: TGTGCCAGCAGCTTAGGAGGACTAGCGGGGACCTACGAGCAGTACTTC. Translating gives CASSLGGLAGTYEQYF.

This clone was found a few times. The V call is TRBV6-5, the J call TRBJ2-7; TRBD1 agrees at 7 bases. The V and J ends lost 2 bases and 6 bases, in that order; junction bases with no gene match: 4. This CDR3 has 13 amino acids. Germline-derived CDR1 and CDR2 are MNHEY and SVGAGI. This CDR3 reads CASSYQQGLEQYF. In nucleotides, the CDR3 is TGTGCCAGCAGTTACCAACAGGGGCTCGAGCAGTACTTC.

This clone occurred once. The chain employs TRBV1 and TRBJ2-7; the table's D call, TRBD2, has no DNA check behind it. TRBV1 is an annotated pseudogene. This CDR3 spans 14 amino acids. CDR3 loop: CTSSLQRERPEQYF. CDR3 nucleotides: TGCACCAGCAGCCTCCAGCGGGAGCGTCCGGAGCAGTACTTC.

The rearrangement joins TRBV5-8 to TRBJ1-5, with D possibly TRBD1 on 5 matching bases. This CDR3 is built from 15 residues. V lost 4 bases and J lost 0, with 11 bases in between. Looked up from germline, CDR1 is SGHTS and CDR2 is YDEGEE. This CDR3 reads CASSAGGTSNQPQHF. The DNA of the CDR3 is TGTGCCAGCAGCGCCGGGGGGACTAGCAATCAGCCCCAGCATTTT. The variable domain in full, completed from reference TRBV5-8 and TRBJ1-5, reads EAGVTQSPTHLIKTRGQQATLRCSPISGHTSVYWYQQALGLGLQFLLWYDEGEERNRGNFPPRFSGRQFPNYSSELNVNALELEDSALYLCASSAGGTSNQPQHFGDGTRLSIL.

In DNA form, the CDR3 reads TGTGCCATCCTAAAAACAGGGGCGTACAATGAGCAGTTCTTC. Residues: CAILKTGAYNEQFF. The V gene is TRBV28, the J gene TRBJ2-1, with 7 bases aligning to TRBD1. The CDR3 is made up of 14 amino acids. Per the germline V gene, CDR1 is MDHEN and CDR2 is SYDVKM. Losses at the gene ends were 10 bases for V and 4 bases for J; bases not matched to a gene: 10. The full variable domain, in which reference TRBV28 and TRBJ2-1 provide the parts outside the CDR3, is DVKVTQSSRYLVKRTGEKVFLECVQDMDHENMFWYRQDPGLGLRLIYFSYDVKMKEKGDIPEGYSVSREKKERFSLILESASTNQTSMYLCAILKTGAYNEQFFGPGTRLTVL.

Only one count was recorded for this clone. J is TRBJ1-4 and V is TRBV27, with TRBD1 matching over 7 bases. Per germline, CDR1 MNHEY and CDR2 SMNVEV (reference sequence). V shed 7 bases, J shed 8 bases, and the junction held 13 bases outside the gene matches. This CDR3 is built from 15 residues. The CDR3 DNA reads as TGTGCCAGCATGGCTTACAGGGGCTGGGAAGAAAAACTGTTTTTT. It translates to CASMAYRGWEEKLFF.

The rearrangement joins TRBV28 to TRBJ1-1, with D tentatively TRBD1 (6 bases). With 6 bases removed from V and 0 bases from J, the gap between germline ends came to 17 bases. Germline V CDR1 and CDR2: MDHEN, SYDVKM. The CDR3 consists of 16 residues. The CDR3 region has the DNA TGTGCCAGCAGCCTCGTTGGGGGCCTGGTGAACACTGAAGCTTTCTTT. This encodes CASSLVGGLVNTEAFF.

The gene calls are TRBV19 and TRBJ1-6; D might be TRBD1 (5 bases). Germline CDR1 and CDR2: LNHDA and SQIVND (reference sequence). V gave up 3 bases and J gave up 6 bases, with 12 bases separating them. The CDR3 has 15 residues. CDR3 sequence reads: CASSIPTVPNSPLHF. The CDR3 DNA reads TGTGCCAGTAGTATTCCGACAGTCCCTAATTCACCCCTCCACTTT.

The chain carries TRBV5-5 and TRBJ1-5; D gene uncertain. This CDR3 contains 15 residues. Trimming stripped 2 bases from V and 1 base from J, with 10 bases between. Germline loops: CDR1 SGHKS, CDR2 YYEKEE (reference sequence). The CDR3 is CASSFRGESNQPQHF. The CDR3 DNA reads as TGTGCCAGCAGCTTCCGGGGTGAAAGCAATCAGCCCCAGCATTTT. Complete variable domain (other parts from reference TRBV5-5 and TRBJ1-5): DAGVTQSPTHLIKTRGQQVTLRCSPISGHKSVSWYQQVLGQGPQFIFQYYEKEERGRGNFPDRFSARQFPNYSSELNVNALLLGDSALYLCASSFRGESNQPQHFGDGTRLSIL.

The genes are TRBV6-2 or TRBV6-3 and TRBJ2-7; the match to TRBD1 covers 8 bases. Germline V lookup: CDR1 MNHEY, CDR2 SVGEGT. The CDR3 contains 15 residues. Trimming at V came to 0 bases and at J to 3 bases, leaving 4 bases not matched to a gene. The CDR3 coding sequence is TGTGCCAGCAGTTACTCACCCGGACAGGGCTACGAGCAGTACTTC. This codes for CASSYSPGQGYEQYF.

J is TRBJ1-4 and V is TRBV5-1, with 9 nucleotides matching TRBD1. The CDR3 spans 16 residues. V gave up 0 bases and J gave up 7 bases; unmatched junction bases: 7. Germline CDR1 and CDR2: SGHRS and YFSETQ. DNA of the CDR3: TGCGCCAGCAGCTTGGAATCACAGGGGGCCGGTGAAAAACTGTTTTTT. Translation: CASSLESQGAGEKLFF.

The chain links TRBV5-5 to TRBJ1-2; D may be TRBD1 (5 bases). With 4 bases removed from V and 4 bases from J, the gap between germline ends came to 14 bases. In germline, CDR1 is SGHKS, CDR2 YYEKEE (reference sequence). The CDR3 runs 14 residues. The DNA for the CDR3 is TGTGCCAGCAGCGGTTTGGGGCTGATCTATGGCTACACCTTC. This codes for CASSGLGLIYGYTF.

This rearrangement joins TRBV5-4 to TRBJ1-2; no definite D call. The V gene's germline CDR1 is SGHNT and CDR2 YYREEE (reference sequence). V was pared by 0 bases and J by 3 bases, with 12 bases between. The length of the CDR3 is 15 residues. This CDR3 reads CASSLEWPGDYGYTF. For the CDR3, the DNA is TGTGCCAGCAGCTTGGAGTGGCCCGGGGACTATGGCTACACCTTC.